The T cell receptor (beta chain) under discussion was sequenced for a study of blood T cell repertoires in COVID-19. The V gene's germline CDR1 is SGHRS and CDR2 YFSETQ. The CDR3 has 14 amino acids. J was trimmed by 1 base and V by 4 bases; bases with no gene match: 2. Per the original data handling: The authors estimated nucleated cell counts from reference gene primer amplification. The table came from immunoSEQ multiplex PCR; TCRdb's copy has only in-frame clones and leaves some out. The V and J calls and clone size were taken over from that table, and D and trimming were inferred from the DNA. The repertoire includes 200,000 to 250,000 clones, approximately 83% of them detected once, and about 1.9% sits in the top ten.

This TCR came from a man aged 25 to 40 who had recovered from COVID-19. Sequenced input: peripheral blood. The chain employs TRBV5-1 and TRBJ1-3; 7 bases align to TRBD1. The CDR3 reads CASSVGQSGNTIYF. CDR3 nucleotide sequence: TGCGCCAGCAGCGTGGGACAGTCTGGAAACACCATATATTTT.